A selection of T cell receptor beta chains follows, all from one sample in a study of shared clonotypes between healthy human individuals. TCRdb's table, derived via immunoSEQ multiplex PCR, lists solely in-frame clones and lacks some. The profile shows over a million clones, roughly 80% of them singletons. The sequenced material came from memory CD4+ T cells sorted from blood. These receptors all come from a man aged 18 to 30 in good health. Both conserved end residues are part of each CDR3. The D gene is left open where the match is weak. Clone sizes are given selectively: once, few, many, or a class where the clone is expanded.

>-|TRBV6-5|-|TRBJ1-4
CASNNRVHRGKLFF
TGTGCCAGCAATAACAGGGTACATAGAGGGAAACTGTTTTTT
>-|TRBV2|TRBD1|TRBJ2-7
CASITGGTGNNEQYF
TGTGCCAGCATCACAGGCGGGACAGGGAATAACGAGCAGTACTTC
>few|TRBV5-6|TRBD2|TRBJ2-4
CASSLGSGGSKNIQYF
TGTGCCAGCAGCTTGGGTAGCGGGGGTTCAAAAAACATTCAGTACTTC
>-|TRBV5-1|-|TRBJ1-4
CASSWGRDTPNEKLFF
TGCGCCAGCAGCTGGGGCCGGGACACTCCCAATGAAAAACTGTTTTTT
>-|TRBV5-1|-|TRBJ1-1
CASSAGPGGNTEAFF
TGCGCCAGCAGCGCAGGACCTGGCGGGAACACTGAAGCTTTCTTT
>-|TRBV7-6|TRBD1|TRBJ1-2
CASSSGTGGYGYTF
TGTGCCAGCAGCTCGGGGACAGGCGGCTATGGCTACACCTTC
>few|TRBV10-3|-|TRBJ2-5
CAIRPTSGETQYF
TGTGCCATCAGGCCGACTAGTGGGGAGACCCAGTACTTC
>-|TRBV28|-|TRBJ2-7
CASSLDKGEQYF
TGTGCCAGCAGTTTGGACAAGGGCGAGCAGTACTTC
>-|TRBV5-1|-|TRBJ2-7
CASSFDGGPSYEQYF
TGCGCCAGCAGCTTTGACGGGGGCCCATCCTACGAGCAGTACTTC
>-|TRBV28|-|TRBJ1-6
CASSFGSGVTYNSPLHF
TGTGCCAGCAGTTTTGGGTCAGGAGTAACCTATAATTCACCCCTCCACTTT
>-|TRBV6-5|TRBD2|TRBJ2-7
CASRRSGRAYEQYF
TGTGCCAGCAGAAGATCCGGGAGGGCCTACGAGCAGTACTTC
>-|TRBV7-2|TRBD1|TRBJ1-3
CASTLDRGPGNTIYF
TGTGCCAGCACCTTAGACAGGGGGCCTGGAAACACCATATATTTT
>-|TRBV7-4|-|TRBJ2-1
CASSPDNLLHYNEQFF
TGTGCCAGCAGCCCCGACAACCTTTTGCATTACAATGAGCAGTTCTTC
>-|TRBV10-3|TRBD1|TRBJ2-5
CAISGGQLETQYF
TGTGCCATCAGTGGGGGACAGCTAGAGACCCAGTACTTC
>-|TRBV5-4|-|TRBJ1-2
CASSLETTPVRGYTF
TGTGCCAGCAGCTTGGAGACAACCCCCGTGAGGGGCTACACCTTC
>few|TRBV5-6|-|TRBJ1-2
CASRSQDFHGYTF
TGTGCCAGCAGGTCACAGGACTTCCATGGCTACACCTTC
>-|TRBV7-2|-|TRBJ1-3
CASSLEGSTGNTIYF
TGTGCCAGCAGCTTAGAGGGATCGACTGGAAACACCATATATTTT
>-|TRBV19|-|TRBJ1-1
CASSISRDTEAFF
TGTGCCAGTAGTATTTCCAGGGACACTGAAGCTTTCTTT
>-|TRBV4-1|-|TRBJ1-2
CASSQVLQGDYGYTF
TGCGCCAGCAGCCAAGTTCTACAGGGTGACTATGGCTACACCTTC
>-|TRBV5-1|TRBD1|TRBJ2-2
CASSADRGRKTGELFF
TGCGCCAGCAGCGCCGACAGGGGGCGGAAAACCGGGGAGCTGTTTTTT
>-|TRBV7-2|-|TRBJ2-7
CASSLVPGTYEQYF
TGTGCCAGCAGCTTAGTTCCGGGAACCTACGAGCAGTACTTC
>-|TRBV30|-|TRBJ2-3
CAWSTVTDTQYF
TGTGCCTGGAGCACAGTCACAGATACGCAGTATTTT
>-|TRBV6-1|-|TRBJ1-1
CASSEPGLNTEAFF
TGTGCCAGCAGTGAACCCGGGTTGAACACTGAAGCTTTCTTT
>-|TRBV30|TRBD2|TRBJ2-7
CAWRGLAAGEQYF
TGTGCCTGGAGAGGCCTAGCGGCGGGCGAGCAGTACTTC
>-|TRBV10-2|TRBD1|TRBJ1-3
CASREGGGGNTIYF
TGCGCCAGCCGCGAAGGGGGCGGTGGAAACACCATATATTTT
>-|TRBV4-3|-|TRBJ1-3
CASSQAQGFSGNTIYF
TGCGCCAGCAGCCAGGCTCAGGGTTTCTCTGGAAACACCATATATTTT
>-|TRBV6-5|-|TRBJ2-3
CASSTPARDTQYF
TGTGCCAGCAGTACCCCTGCGCGCGATACGCAGTATTTT
>-|TRBV2|-|TRBJ1-3
CASSEYRAGNTIYF
TGTGCCAGCAGTGAATACCGGGCTGGAAACACCATATATTTT
>-|TRBV29-1|-|TRBJ2-2
CSVRQADTGELFF
TGCAGCGTACGACAGGCGGACACCGGGGAGCTGTTTTTT
>-|TRBV4-1|TRBD2|TRBJ2-7
CASSQNYLAGGMYEQYF
TGCGCCAGCAGCCAAAATTATTTGGCGGGGGGGATGTACGAGCAGTACTTC
>few|TRBV28|TRBD2|TRBJ2-7
CATLKSGGRVYEQYF
TGTGCCACCCTTAAATCAGGCGGGAGAGTCTACGAGCAGTACTTC
>-|TRBV28|-|TRBJ1-2
CASSPNRINYGYTF
TGTGCCAGCAGTCCAAACAGGATTAACTATGGCTACACCTTC
>-|TRBV5-4|-|TRBJ2-3
CASSLSAGGRTDTQYF
TGTGCCAGCAGCTTGAGCGCCGGGGGTAGGACAGATACGCAGTATTTT
>-|TRBV5-4|-|TRBJ2-7
CASSLVSSYEQYF
TGTGCCAGCAGCTTAGTAAGCTCCTACGAGCAGTACTTC
>-|TRBV6-1|-|TRBJ1-1
CASRASLAGNTEAFF
TGTGCCAGCAGAGCATCGCTAGCTGGGAACACTGAAGCTTTCTTT
>-|TRBV10-1|-|TRBJ2-7
CASSETRGSYEQYF
TGCGCCAGCAGTGAGACGAGGGGGTCCTACGAGCAGTACTTC
>-|TRBV7-9|-|TRBJ2-2
CASSLAGTGELFF
TGTGCCAGCAGCTTAGCAGGCACCGGGGAGCTGTTTTTT
>many|TRBV10-3|TRBD1|TRBJ2-3
CATTPGTGPDTQYF
TGTGCCACCACCCCCGGGACAGGGCCAGATACGCAGTATTTT
>-|TRBV10-2|TRBD2|TRBJ2-3
CASSEPRRGGTDTQYF
TGCGCCAGCAGTGAGCCCCGGCGGGGGGGCACAGATACGCAGTATTTT
>once|TRBV19|-|TRBJ1-3
CASRDRGPNSGNTIYF
TGTGCCAGTAGAGACCGGGGCCCGAACTCTGGAAACACCATATATTTT
>-|TRBV28|-|TRBJ2-2
CASGRTTNTGELFF
TGTGCCAGTGGGCGGACTACCAACACCGGGGAGCTGTTTTTT
>-|TRBV10-1|-|TRBJ2-3
CASSEGGPKTDTQYF
TGCGCCAGCAGTGAGGGTGGACCTAAGACAGATACGCAGTATTTT
>-|TRBV5-4|TRBD2|TRBJ2-7
CASSPGGGTPYEQYF
TGTGCCAGCAGCCCGGGGGGAGGAACGCCGTACGAGCAGTACTTC
>-|TRBV13|TRBD1|TRBJ2-3
CASSLGDRDTDTQYF
TGTGCCAGCAGCTTAGGGGACAGGGACACAGATACGCAGTATTTT
>-|TRBV9|-|TRBJ2-5
CASSGAGIRETQYF
TGTGCCAGCAGCGGCGCAGGGATTCGAGAGACCCAGTACTTC
>-|TRBV18|TRBD1|TRBJ2-1
CASSLATGANEQFF
TGTGCCAGCTCACTGGCTACAGGGGCTAATGAGCAGTTCTTC
>few|TRBV11-2|TRBD1|TRBJ2-3
CASSFDRGRDTQYF
TGTGCCAGCAGCTTCGACAGGGGTCGAGATACGCAGTATTTT
>-|TRBV27|TRBD1|TRBJ1-6
CASSLVGTGGSPLHF
TGTGCCAGCAGTTTAGTAGGGACAGGGGGCTCACCCCTCCACTTT